This is a list of T cell receptor beta chains from one sample in a study of T cell clonotyping in hematopoietic cell transplantation. Libraries were prepared by immunoSEQ multiplex PCR; TCRdb keeps only in-frame clonotypes and omits some of them. The top ten clones hold around 1% of a sample with tens of thousands of clones, approximately 95% of them seen once. Sequencing input: peripheral blood mononuclear cells. The origin of the receptors is a man in his thirties or forties in good health. Some clones in this sample may be carry-over from other donors' samples. Each CDR3 is given with its conserved first and last residue. The D gene is left open where the match is weak. The size field is filled for only some rows; it gives once, few, many or a size class.

>.|.|TRBV5-1|TRBJ1-1
TGCGCCAGCAGCTTGGATGGAGGACGGGACACTGAAGCTTTCTTT
CASSLDGGRDTEAFF
>TRBD2|.|TRBV7-2|TRBJ2-3
TGTGCCAGCAGCCCGAGCGGGAGATTAGATACGCAGTATTTT
CASSPSGRLDTQYF
>TRBD2|.|TRBV14|TRBJ2-3
TGTGCCAGCAGCCAAAAGCGGGGGGGACTAGCGGCGAGTACAGATACGCAGTATTTT
CASSQKRGGLAASTDTQYF
>.|.|TRBV29-1|TRBJ1-5
TGCAGCGTTGTGACAGTGGGATCTGGTCAGCCCCAGCATTTT
CSVVTVGSGQPQHF
>.|.|TRBV27|TRBJ1-5
TGTGCCAGCAGTTTATTTTTAGGGAGCAATCAGCCCCAGCATTTT
CASSLFLGSNQPQHF
>.|.|TRBV29-1|TRBJ2-3
TGCAGCGTTGAGCCCGGGGGCGGTGCAGATACGCAGTATTTT
CSVEPGGGADTQYF
>.|.|TRBV6-1|TRBJ2-5
TGTGCCAGCAGTATTACTAGACAAGAGACCCAGTACTTC
CASSITRQETQYF
>.|once|TRBV21-1|TRBJ1-5
TGTGCCAGCAGCCCCCCCCTTCGGCCCCAGCATTTT
CASSPPLRPQHF
>TRBD2|.|TRBV4-3|TRBJ2-2
TGCGCCAGCAGCCAAGACGGACTAGCGGGAGTCACCGGGGAGCTGTTTTTT
CASSQDGLAGVTGELFF
>TRBD1|.|TRBV27|TRBJ2-7
TGTGCCAGCTATAAGACAGGGACCTACGAGCAGTACTTC
CASYKTGTYEQYF
>.|.|TRBV4-3|TRBJ1-1
TGCGCCAGCAGCCAAGATGTAATTGCAGGGAACACTGAAGCTTTCTTT
CASSQDVIAGNTEAFF